The clone carrying this TCR beta chain was detected ten times or more. Its antigen is unidentified. This sample was taken from a study of early T cells in non-severe SARS-CoV-2 infection. Across the study: From unsorted whole blood, bulk RNA was sequenced, and the chains remained unpaired.

Individual cDNA molecules received unique molecular identifiers during library preparation. TCRdb independently ran MiXCR on the 5' RACE reads; one entry per CDR3 protein. The sample holds some 70,000 distinct CDR3 sequences; just under 5% are singletons and the top ten take roughly 5%. The CDR3 has 11 amino acids. Germline V gives CDR1 SQVTM, CDR2 ANQGSEA. V shed 4 bases and J shed 4 bases, with 7 bases lying between them. Findings and caveats of the study: Reliance on VDJdb matching favored anti-spike CD8 responses; private and CD4 specificities were missed.

V usage is TRBV29-1 and J usage is TRBJ1-2; D call uncertain. This TCR was recovered from an adult who was a healthcare worker with PCR-confirmed SARS-CoV-2 infection or an uninfected control (not recorded which). The specimen was whole blood. The CDR3 region has the DNA TGCAGCGTTGTGGGGTTCTATGGCTACACCTTC. This sequence encodes CSVVGFYGYTF.